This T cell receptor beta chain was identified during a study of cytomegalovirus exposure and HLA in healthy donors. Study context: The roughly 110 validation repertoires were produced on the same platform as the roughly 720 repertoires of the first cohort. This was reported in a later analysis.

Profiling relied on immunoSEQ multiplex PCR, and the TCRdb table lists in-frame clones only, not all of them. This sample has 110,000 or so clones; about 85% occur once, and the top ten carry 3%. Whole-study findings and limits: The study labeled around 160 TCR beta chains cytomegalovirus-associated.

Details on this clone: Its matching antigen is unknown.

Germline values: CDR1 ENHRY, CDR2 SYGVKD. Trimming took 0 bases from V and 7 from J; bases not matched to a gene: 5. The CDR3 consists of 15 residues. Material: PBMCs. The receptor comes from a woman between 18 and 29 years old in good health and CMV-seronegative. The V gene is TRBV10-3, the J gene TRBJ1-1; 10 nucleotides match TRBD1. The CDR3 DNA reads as TGTGCCATCAGTGAGTCGACAGGGGGCCTGGGTGAAGCTTTCTTT. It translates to CAISESTGGLGEAFF.